This T cell receptor beta chain is drawn from a study of shared clonotypes between healthy human individuals. Whole-study results and caveats: Investigators collected only blood, and repertoires in tissues likely differ. Generally, naive subsets (rather than memory subsets) showed larger estimated richness.

The authors ran the assay at deep level. Assay: immunoSEQ multiplex PCR; the TCRdb copy retains only in-frame clones and omits some. The sample has approximately 740,000 clones, about 92% seen once. Points on this clone: Its antigen remains unidentified.

CD45RO-negative, CCR7-selected cells formed the naive CD8 fraction, which excluded terminally differentiated effector memory CD45RA+ cells. The sequence was obtained from a man aged 30-40 years in good health. Sequencing was performed on naive CD8+ T cells sorted from blood.

DNA for the CDR3: TGCGCCAGCAGCTCCTTAACCGCCTTCGACAGATTCAGTACACAAGAGACCCAGTACTTC. Its protein product is CASSSLTAFDRFSTQETQYF. The chain uses TRBV5-1 and TRBJ2-5; perhaps TRBD1 as D (5 bases). CDR1 SGHRS and CDR2 YFSETQ come from the germline V gene. V lost 3 bases to trimming and J lost 2 bases, with 29 bases between them. The CDR3 extends over 20 amino acids.